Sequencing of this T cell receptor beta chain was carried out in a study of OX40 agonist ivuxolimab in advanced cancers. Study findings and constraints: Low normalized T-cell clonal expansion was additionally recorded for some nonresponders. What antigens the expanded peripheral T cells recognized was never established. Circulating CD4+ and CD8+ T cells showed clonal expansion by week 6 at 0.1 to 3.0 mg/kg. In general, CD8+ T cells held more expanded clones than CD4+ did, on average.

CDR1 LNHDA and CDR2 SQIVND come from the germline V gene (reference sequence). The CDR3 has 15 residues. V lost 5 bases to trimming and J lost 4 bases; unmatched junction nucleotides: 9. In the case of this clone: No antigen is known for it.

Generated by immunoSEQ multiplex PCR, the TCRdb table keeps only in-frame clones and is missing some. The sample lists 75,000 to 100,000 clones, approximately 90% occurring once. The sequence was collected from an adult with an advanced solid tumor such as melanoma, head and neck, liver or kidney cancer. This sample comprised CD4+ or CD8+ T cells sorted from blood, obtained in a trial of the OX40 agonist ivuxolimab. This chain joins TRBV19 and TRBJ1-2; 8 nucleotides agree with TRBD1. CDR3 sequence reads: CASSARDRHPYGYTF. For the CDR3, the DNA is TGTGCCAGTAGTGCCCGGGACAGGCATCCCTATGGCTACACCTTC. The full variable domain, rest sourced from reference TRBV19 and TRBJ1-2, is DGGITQSPKYLFRKEGQNVTLSCEQNLNHDAMYWYRQDPGQGLRLIYYSQIVNDFQKGDIAEGYSVSREKKESFPLTVTSAQKNPTAFYLCASSARDRHPYGYTFGSGTRLTVV.